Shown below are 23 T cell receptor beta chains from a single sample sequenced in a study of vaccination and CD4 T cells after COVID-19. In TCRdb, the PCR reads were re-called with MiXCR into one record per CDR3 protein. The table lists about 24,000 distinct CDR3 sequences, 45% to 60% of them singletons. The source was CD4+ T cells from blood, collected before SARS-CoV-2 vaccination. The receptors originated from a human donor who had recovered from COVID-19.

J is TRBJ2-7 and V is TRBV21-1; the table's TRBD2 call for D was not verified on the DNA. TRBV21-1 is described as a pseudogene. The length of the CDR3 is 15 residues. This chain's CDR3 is CASSKDGLPPYEQYF. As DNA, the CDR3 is TGTGCCAGCAGCAAAGACGGACTTCCCCCCTACGAGCAGTACTTC.

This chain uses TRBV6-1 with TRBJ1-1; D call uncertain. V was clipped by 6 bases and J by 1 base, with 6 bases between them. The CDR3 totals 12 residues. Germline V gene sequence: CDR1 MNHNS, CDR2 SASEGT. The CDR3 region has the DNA TGTGCCAGCAGCCCTAGGAACACTGAAGCTTTCTTT. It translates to CASSPRNTEAFF.

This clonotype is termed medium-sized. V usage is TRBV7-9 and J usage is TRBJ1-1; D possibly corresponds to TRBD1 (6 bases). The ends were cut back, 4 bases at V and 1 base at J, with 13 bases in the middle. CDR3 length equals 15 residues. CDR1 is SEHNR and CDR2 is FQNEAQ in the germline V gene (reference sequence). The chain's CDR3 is CASSWSRDTNTEAFF. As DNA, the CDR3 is TGTGCCAGCAGCTGGTCCCGGGACACGAACACTGAAGCTTTCTTT.

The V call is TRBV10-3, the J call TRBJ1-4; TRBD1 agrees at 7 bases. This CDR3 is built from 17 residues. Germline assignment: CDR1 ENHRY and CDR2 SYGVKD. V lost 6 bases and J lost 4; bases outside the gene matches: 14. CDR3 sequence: CAISGGRRGPGNEKLFF. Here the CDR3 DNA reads TGTGCCATCAGCGGAGGCAGAAGGGGGCCTGGTAATGAAAAACTGTTTTTT.

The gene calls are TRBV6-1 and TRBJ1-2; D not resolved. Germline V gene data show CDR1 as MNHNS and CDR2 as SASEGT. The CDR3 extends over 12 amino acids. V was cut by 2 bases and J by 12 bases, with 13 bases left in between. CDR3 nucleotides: TGTGCCAGCAGTGAATTCTCGTGGATCCACACCTTC. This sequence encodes CASSEFSWIHTF.

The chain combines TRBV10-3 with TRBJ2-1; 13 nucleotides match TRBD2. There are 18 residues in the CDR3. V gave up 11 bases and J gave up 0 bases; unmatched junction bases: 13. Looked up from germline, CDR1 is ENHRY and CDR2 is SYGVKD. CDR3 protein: CAAMPGLAGRSSYNEQFF. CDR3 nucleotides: TGTGCCGCCATGCCGGGACTAGCGGGAAGGAGCTCCTACAATGAGCAGTTCTTC.

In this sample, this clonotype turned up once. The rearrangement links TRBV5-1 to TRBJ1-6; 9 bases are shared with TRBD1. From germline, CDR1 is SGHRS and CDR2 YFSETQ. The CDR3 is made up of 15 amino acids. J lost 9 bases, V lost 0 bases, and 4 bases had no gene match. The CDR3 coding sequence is TGCGCCAGCAGCTTGGGGACAGGGGATGTTTCACCCCTCCACTTT. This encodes CASSLGTGDVSPLHF.

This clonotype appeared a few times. Here the CDR3 DNA reads TGCAGTGCTAGAGTGGGGGAACAAGAGACCCAGTACTTC. It specifies CSARVGEQETQYF. The V and J genes are TRBV20-1 and TRBJ2-5, with D perhaps TRBD1 or TRBD2 (5 bases each). Germline CDR1 DFQATT, CDR2 SNEGSKA (reference sequence). V was cut by 1 base and J by 2 bases, with 8 bases left in between. This CDR3 region has 13 residues.

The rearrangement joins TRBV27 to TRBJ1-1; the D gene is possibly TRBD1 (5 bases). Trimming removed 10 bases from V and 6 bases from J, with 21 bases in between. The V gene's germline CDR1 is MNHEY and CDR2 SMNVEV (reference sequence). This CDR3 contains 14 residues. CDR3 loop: CATPRPWGEAEAFF. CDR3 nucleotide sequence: TGTGCCACCCCCCGACCATGGGGGGAGGCTGAAGCTTTCTTT.

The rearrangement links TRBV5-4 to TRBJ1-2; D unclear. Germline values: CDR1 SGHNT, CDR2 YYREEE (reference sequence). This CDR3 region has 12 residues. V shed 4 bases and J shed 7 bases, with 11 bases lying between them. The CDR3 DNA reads TGTGCCAGCAGCCGAGAGTTCGGTGGCTACACCTTC. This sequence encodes CASSREFGGYTF.

The CDR3 here is CASSPGGSSYEQYF. CDR3 bases: TGTGCCAGCAGCCCGGGCGGAAGCTCCTACGAGCAGTACTTC. The V gene is TRBV7-9, the J gene TRBJ2-7; no definite D call. The germline gives CDR1 SEHNR, CDR2 FQNEAQ (reference sequence). V was clipped by 5 bases and J by 0 bases, with 11 bases between them. The CDR3 totals 14 residues.

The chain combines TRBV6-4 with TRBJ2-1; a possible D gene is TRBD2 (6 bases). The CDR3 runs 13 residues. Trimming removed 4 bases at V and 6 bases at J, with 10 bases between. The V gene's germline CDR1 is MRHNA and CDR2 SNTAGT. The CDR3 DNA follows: TGTGCCAGCAGTGCTAGCGAGAGCAATGAGCAGTTCTTC. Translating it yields CASSASESNEQFF.

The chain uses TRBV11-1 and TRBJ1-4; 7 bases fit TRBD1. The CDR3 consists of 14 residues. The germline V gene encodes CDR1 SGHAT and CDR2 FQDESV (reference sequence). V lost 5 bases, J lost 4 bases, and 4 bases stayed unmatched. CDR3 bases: TGTGCCAGCAGCGGGGACAGCCTTAATGAAAAACTGTTTTTT. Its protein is CASSGDSLNEKLFF.

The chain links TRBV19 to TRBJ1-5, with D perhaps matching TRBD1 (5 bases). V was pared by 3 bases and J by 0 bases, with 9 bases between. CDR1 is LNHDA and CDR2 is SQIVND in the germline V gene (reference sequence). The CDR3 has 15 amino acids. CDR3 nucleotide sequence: TGTGCCAGTAGTATCGGTCAGGGTAGCAATCAGCCCCAGCATTTT. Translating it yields CASSIGQGSNQPQHF.

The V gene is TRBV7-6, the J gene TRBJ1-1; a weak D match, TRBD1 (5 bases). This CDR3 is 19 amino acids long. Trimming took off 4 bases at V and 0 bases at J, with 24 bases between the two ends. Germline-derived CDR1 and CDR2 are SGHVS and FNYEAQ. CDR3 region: CASSSLTVGGWALNTEAFF. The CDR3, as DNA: TGTGCCAGCAGCTCCCTTACCGTGGGGGGTTGGGCGTTGAACACTGAAGCTTTCTTT.

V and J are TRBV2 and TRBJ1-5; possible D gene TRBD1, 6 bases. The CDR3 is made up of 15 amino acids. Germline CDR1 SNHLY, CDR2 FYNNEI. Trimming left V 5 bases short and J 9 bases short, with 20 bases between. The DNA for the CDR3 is TGTGCCAGCAGTTATGTACAGGGACGCAGGGGGCCCCAGCATTTT. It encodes CASSYVQGRRGPQHF.

This CDR3 is CASSYTRTNYGQYF. The CDR3 DNA reads TGTGCCAGCAGTTACACCCGGACTAATTACGGACAGTACTTC. The chain links TRBV6-5 to TRBJ2-7, with TRBD2 as a possible D gene (6 bases). The CDR3 runs 14 residues. Trimming cost V 2 bases and J 10 bases, with 18 bases left between them. Germline CDR1 MNHEY, CDR2 SVGAGI.

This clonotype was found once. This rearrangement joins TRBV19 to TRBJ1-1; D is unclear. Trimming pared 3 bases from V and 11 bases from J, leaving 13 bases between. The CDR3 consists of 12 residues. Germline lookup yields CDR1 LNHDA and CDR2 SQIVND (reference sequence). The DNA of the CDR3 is TGTGCCAGTAGTATTCTTGAGGGTCGGGCTTTCTTT. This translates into CASSILEGRAFF.

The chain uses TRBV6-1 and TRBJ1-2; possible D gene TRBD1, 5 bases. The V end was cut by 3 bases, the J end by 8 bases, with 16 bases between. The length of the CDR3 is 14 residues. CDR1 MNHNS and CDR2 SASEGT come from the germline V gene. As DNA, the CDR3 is TGTGCCAGCAGTGACCCTTGGGGGGGAGGCGGCTACACCTTC. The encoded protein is CASSDPWGGGGYTF.

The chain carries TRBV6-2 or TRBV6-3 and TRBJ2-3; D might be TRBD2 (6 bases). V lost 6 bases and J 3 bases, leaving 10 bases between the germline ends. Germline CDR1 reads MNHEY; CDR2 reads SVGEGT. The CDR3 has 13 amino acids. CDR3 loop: CASSPAGTDTQYF. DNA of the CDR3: TGTGCCAGCAGCCCGGCGGGAACAGATACGCAGTATTTT.

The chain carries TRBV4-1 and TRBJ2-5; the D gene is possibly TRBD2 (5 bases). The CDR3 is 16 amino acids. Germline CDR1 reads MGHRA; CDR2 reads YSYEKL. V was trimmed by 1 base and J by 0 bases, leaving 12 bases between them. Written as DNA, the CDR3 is TGCGCCAGCAGCCAAGGGCCGAGGGAGCACCAAGAGACCCAGTACTTC. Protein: CASSQGPREHQETQYF.

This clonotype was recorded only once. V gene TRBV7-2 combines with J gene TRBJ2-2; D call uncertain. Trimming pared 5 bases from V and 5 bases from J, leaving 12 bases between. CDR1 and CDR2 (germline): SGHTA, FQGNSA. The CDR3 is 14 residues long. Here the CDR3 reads CASSPGLGTGELFF. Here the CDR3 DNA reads TGTGCCAGCAGCCCCGGCTTAGGGACCGGGGAGCTGTTTTTT.

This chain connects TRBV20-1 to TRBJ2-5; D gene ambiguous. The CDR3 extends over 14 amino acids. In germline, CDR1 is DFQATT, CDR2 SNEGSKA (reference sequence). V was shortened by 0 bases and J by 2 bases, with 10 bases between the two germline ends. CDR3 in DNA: TGCAGTGCTAGAGAACTATTGCGGCAAGAGACCCAGTACTTC. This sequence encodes CSARELLRQETQYF.